This record concerns one TCR beta chain sequence. Its antigen remains undetermined. Per-base qualities were not stored, and no clone one base away is much larger. The library came from the immunoSEQ multiplex PCR assay. For the multiplex PCR, a mixture combining 60 forward primers for TCR Vbeta segments and 13 reverse primers for TCR Jbeta segments was used. A multiplex PCR assay on genomic DNA amplified the CDR3 region of rearranged TCR beta genes. The amplified TCR beta libraries were sequenced on the Illumina HiSeq System as 87-base-pair reads. In the original analysis: Across the roughly 670 repertoires, a later analysis counted 78 million or so unique TCR beta chains, roughly 11 million of which were shared by at least two donors. A nearest-neighbor algorithm error-corrected the raw reads and collapsed the reads into unique sequences, merging closely related sequences to remove PCR and sequencing errors. V, D and J gene segments were assigned by aligning CDR3 sequences to IMGT reference sequences. For a sequence to be retained, at least a six-nucleotide match to both a V gene segment and a J gene segment was required. A rearrangement was called productive if the CDR3 had no stop codons and remained in frame with V and J, and every other rearrangement was called non-productive. Following IMGT convention, CDR3 was defined as the stretch from the second conserved V-encoded cysteine to the conserved J-encoded phenylalanine. In an earlier analysis of approximately 590 of the donors, sequences lacking an unambiguous match to a single V gene segment were excluded. An earlier analysis of approximately 590 of the donors classified V segments as functional when productive rearrangements were above 56.7% and as segregating when the standard deviation between donors was above 5%. To diagnose cytomegalovirus status from the catalog of TCR beta chain sequences, a statistical classification framework was built. In a later analysis, TCR nucleotide sequences were compared against IMGT/GENE-DB human TR gene sequences so that V and J genes could be assigned. Using the TCRdist pipeline, a later analysis assigned CDR3 sequences along with most-parsimonious VDJ recombination scenarios. A later analysis defined each TCR beta chain by its CDR3 amino acid sequence plus V-gene family, and excluded reads lacking a unique V-gene family. As a way to deal with suspected cross-contamination and a sequencing artifact, a later analysis dropped 592 nucleotide sequences that were highly shared and had low generation probability. In a later analysis, a clonal expansion index for each public chain was calculated from normalized within-repertoire ranks of inferred template counts. In a later analysis, generation probabilities were computed with a VDJ recombination model fitted to out-of-frame rearrangements, and the resulting probabilities were checked against IGoR. Hypergeometric tests were used in a later analysis to score TCR-TCR, TCR-HLA and TCR-CMV co-occurrence, with a repertoire-size bias correction applied to the TCR pairs. A later analysis estimated false discovery rates by permuting HLA or CMV assignments 20 times. In a later analysis, co-occurring TCRs were grouped using DBSCAN, with TCRdist sequence similarity added in when clustering inside HLA-allele-positive subsets. Repertoires with fewer than 30,000 or more than 120,000 public chains were left out of co-occurrence clustering, as were four to six repertoires with anomalous nucleotide sharing. Drawn from immuneACCESS, this table holds only the in-frame rearrangements with V and J called that TCRdb kept. Clones are partly lost; checked studies trace under half to an unresolved V gene and leave the rest unexplained. For V, J and clone size, that table is used; D and trimming come from the DNA. The sample contains about 81,000 clones, around 80% of them found a single time. The ten most abundant clones make up 2.5% to 3% of the sample.

CDR1 SGHNT and CDR2 YENEEA were looked up in the germline V gene. After removal of 4 bases from V and 5 bases from J, the junction retains 7 bases not matched to a gene. CDR3 length: 15 amino acids, cysteine to phenylalanine. Only the CDR3 DNA stays, 45 bases, in frame from base 1. These data are taken from a study of cytomegalovirus exposure and HLA in healthy donors (TCRdb year 2017). Describing the broader study: According to an earlier analysis of several hundred of the donors, roughly 180 million T cells yielded over 90 million unique TCR beta sequences and 276 Gb of sequence data. Around 300 gigabases of sequencing data and around 87 million unique TCR sequences were included in an early release covering 550 to 800 HLA-typed donors. Of the roughly 420 genotyped donors, over 80% were placed in the genetic ancestry cluster associated with self-reported Caucasian donors. The aim of the study was to test whether cataloging public T cell receptors could identify signatures of past pathogen exposure. Using immunosequencing, the study profiled T cell repertoires from 666 subjects and related those repertoires to cytomegalovirus serostatus. Along with the approximately 600-subject first cohort, a separate validation cohort of over a hundred different subjects was used. To predict cytomegalovirus infection status, the study combined high-throughput TCR immunosequencing, statistical association of individual TCRs with disease status, and machine learning. A later analysis re-examined previously published TCR beta repertoires from just over 650 donors and added high-resolution HLA genotyping to investigate patterns of TCR occurrence. In the later analysis, no new phenotypic data were used to find candidate immune exposures; instead, reliance was placed on TCR beta sequences and their occurrence across donors. To decide whether each TCR beta V gene segment behaved as functional or pseudogenic, an earlier analysis of some 600 of the donors relied on high-throughput TCR beta sequencing. Donor age, sex, ethnicity and CMV serostatus were compiled alongside the repertoire data. In a later genetic analysis, genome-wide SNP genotypes for about three fifths of the roughly 670 donors were used, and that subset was treated as a discovery cohort. All discovery cohort repertoires had been generated using a single sequencing platform. Both class I and class II loci were covered by HLA typing, at four-digit resolution. The number of typed donors differed by locus: roughly 629-630 for A, B, C, DRB1 and DQB1; some 500 for DQA1; approximately 610 for DPA1; and roughly 490 for DPB1. Several DR-DQ haplotypes were handled as single units for association and clustering, since linkage in the cohort was strong. On average, roughly 240,000 unique TCR beta nucleotide sequences were sequenced per donor among 398 genotyped donors of the cohort, with around 19% of those sequences being non-productive.

The study at large found these results: The earlier analysis of 587 of the donors excluded some 16 rarely observed V segments, including chromosome 9 orphons, because counts were too low. Sequencing depth was assumed to be roughly uniform across donors in the presence/absence analyses, though that assumption may not hold. When HLA alleles, especially DR and DQ, strongly co-occurred, TCR associations were difficult to assign to individual alleles. In vitro tests confirmed that three of the cytomegalovirus-associated TCR beta chains recognize cytomegalovirus antigens. In both the original and validation cohorts, the classifier was reported to diagnose cytomegalovirus status with high specificity and sensitivity. In an earlier analysis of around 600 of the donors, most TCR beta V segments were observed in productive rearrangements about 90% or about 30% of the time, broadly matching IMGT annotations. Correlated functional status among segregating V segments might reflect linkage disequilibrium, but an unknown experimental factor could not be ruled out. In a later genetic analysis, a missense DCLRE1C variant was associated with V-gene and J-gene trimming of TCR beta chains, and the association was replicated in an independent cohort. Because HLA typing was unavailable for some donors at each locus, only the typed subset was used in association tests. For the cohort, immune exposure information was limited to CMV serostatus. A later analysis associated approximately 17,000 TCR beta sequences with specific HLA alleles at a false discovery rate of 0.05. In the study, some 180 TCR beta chains were listed as associated with cytomegalovirus. The authors suggested that the approach could potentially be generalized to other disease states and immunological phenotypes. Compared with the roughly 670-donor mean, donors in an Asian-associated ancestry cluster had fewer N-insertions in productive TCRs, according to a later genetic analysis. A later analysis found that TCR association rates varied across HLA loci, with DRB1 alleles showing the most associated TCRs and HLA-C alleles the fewest. A later analysis reported that several top co-occurrence clusters appeared linked to parvovirus B19, influenza, CMV and Epstein-Barr virus. Some IMGT-functional V segments, including TRBV6-2 and TRBV6-3, could not be distinguished by the 87-base-pair reads and were therefore excluded. Most TCR sequences were observed very rarely across donors, whereas some public TCRs were present in many individuals. A later analysis found that HLA-associated TCR beta chains were more clonally expanded and had lower generation probabilities than equally common non-associated chains. The cohort was sequenced for TCR beta chains only, and without alpha or paired-chain data the features that could be detected were limited. A further reported finding was that TCR beta sequences accurately predicted the HLA-A and HLA-B alleles for most subjects in the first cohort. A cluster of highly shared sequence variants was judged likely to be a technical artifact of the sequencing pipeline. According to a later analysis, most CMV-associated TCR beta chains appeared to be HLA-restricted, and the HLA associations seemed to be driven largely by CMV exposure.

The cohort was made up of approximately 700 healthy bone marrow donors. All cohort members were sampled while nominally healthy, although unrecorded immune exposures were likely present. The donor was CMV seropositive and belonged to the group of 250 to 300 seropositive cohort members. A peripheral blood sample was collected from each donor, and TCR beta sequencing was performed on peripheral blood mononuclear cells. The Qiagen DNeasy Blood Extraction Kit was used to extract genomic DNA from the blood cell samples. This clonotype was sampled from a man aged 45-65 years in good health and CMV-seropositive. The sequence is built from TRBV11-3 and TRBJ1-4; TRBD1 aligns with 7 central bases. Sequences were obtained from PBMCs. The CDR3 has the sequence CASSWGDSRNEKLFF. The sequence in DNA is TGTGCCAGCAGCTGGGGGGACAGCCGGAATGAAAAACTGTTTTTT.